Shown below are 13 T cell receptor beta chains from a single sample sequenced in a study of cytomegalovirus exposure and HLA in healthy donors (dated by TCRdb to 2017 to 2019). Preparation of the library involved the immunoSEQ multiplex PCR assay. The multiplex PCR relied on a mix of 60 forward primers for TCR Vbeta segments and 13 reverse primers for TCR Jbeta segments. In TCRdb, the immuneACCESS table is reduced to in-frame sequences with V and J assigned. These tables do not hold every clone; where another copy was compared, an unresolved V gene accounts for under half, and the others remain unexplained. The sample contains 170,000 or so clones, over 70% of them found a single time. The top ten constitute around 7% of the sample. The sequenced material came from PBMCs. These receptors came from a man aged 30-40 years in good health and CMV-seropositive.

The gene calls are TRBV14 and TRBJ2-1, with 12 bases matching TRBD2. V trimming: 4 bases; J trimming: 8 bases; junction bases outside the gene matches: 9. The germline CDR1 and CDR2 sequences are SGHDN and FVKESK. The CDR3 loop spans 16 amino acids. This chain's CDR3 is CASSRRGLAGSDEQFF. The CDR3 DNA is TGTGCCAGCAGCCGACGGGGACTAGCGGGTTCGGATGAGCAGTTCTTC. The whole variable domain, remainder taken from reference TRBV14 and TRBJ2-1, is EAGVTQFPSHSVIEKGQTVTLRCDPISGHDNLYWYRRVMGKEIKFLLHFVKESKQDESGMPNNRFLAERTGGTYSTLKVQPAELEDSGVYFCASSRRGLAGSDEQFFGPGTRLTVL.

This clone has a single count. The J gene is TRBJ1-3, the V gene TRBV6-1; no clear D. The V gene's germline CDR1 is MNHNS and CDR2 SASEGT. CDR3 length: 14 residues. The V gene lost 5 bases and the J gene lost 0 bases, with 8 bases spanning the gap. CDR3 nucleotides: TGTGCCAGCAGTTCACAGAGCTCTGGAAACACCATATATTTT. As protein: CASSSQSSGNTIYF.

The V and J genes are TRBV6-1 and TRBJ2-1, with 10 bases identical to TRBD1. From germline, CDR1 is MNHNS and CDR2 SASEGT. The CDR3 has 14 residues. Losses at the gene ends were 0 bases for V and 14 bases for J; bases not matched to a gene: 7. The CDR3 here is CASSEALGQGGKFF. The CDR3 DNA reads as TGTGCCAGCAGTGAAGCGCTTGGACAGGGGGGAAAGTTCTTC.

The chain links TRBV15 to TRBJ2-7; 7 bases match TRBD1. The junction had 8 bases not matched to a gene; V was cut back by 0 bases and J by 6 bases. Germline CDR1 is LNHNV and CDR2 is YYDKDF (reference sequence). This CDR3 contains 15 residues. This CDR3 reads CATSRDGTALPEQYF. DNA for the CDR3: TGTGCCACCAGCAGAGACGGGACAGCCCTCCCCGAGCAGTACTTC.

To note about this clone: The germline gene is not matched at one end of the junction; a read error may be the cause. The chain has TRBV6-5 and TRBJ2-5; TRBD2 matches at 9 bases. The germline V gene encodes CDR1 MNHEY and CDR2 SVGAGI. The CDR3 totals 15 residues. CDR3 region: CASSHSGGGDETQYF. CDR3 coding DNA: TGTGCCAGCAGTCACTCGGGCGGGGGGGATGAGACCCAGTACTTC.

The rearrangement uses TRBV6-5 and TRBJ1-5, with TRBD1 matching over 7 bases. Trimming took 6 bases from V and 4 from J; bases not matched to a gene: 3. The CDR3 is made up of 13 amino acids. The germline gives CDR1 MNHEY, CDR2 SVGAGI. The CDR3 here is CASRPDRNQPQHF. Here the CDR3 DNA reads TGTGCCAGCAGACCGGACAGGAATCAGCCCCAGCATTTT.

The J gene is TRBJ2-5, the V gene TRBV5-1; 7 bases align to TRBD1. Germline CDR1 and CDR2: SGHRS and YFSETQ. The CDR3 is 14 residues long. J gave up 4 bases and V 2 bases, and 5 bases lay outside the gene matches. This chain's CDR3 is CASSFGAGGETQYF. In nucleotides, the CDR3 is TGCGCCAGCAGCTTCGGGGCAGGGGGAGAGACCCAGTACTTC.

The chain employs TRBV4-2 and TRBJ1-1; possibly TRBD1 for D (5 bases). Trimming left V 3 bases short and J 4 bases short, with 15 bases between. Germline CDR1 reads LGHNA; CDR2 reads YNFKEQ. This CDR3 is built from 15 residues. This CDR3 reads CASSHGEGRSTEAFF. Here the CDR3 DNA reads TGTGCCAGCAGCCACGGGGAGGGGAGGAGCACTGAAGCTTTCTTT.

The sample holds a few counts of this clone. The genes are TRBV6-6 and TRBJ1-2; D unresolved. CDR1 and CDR2 (germline): MNHNY, SVGAGI (reference sequence). V gave up 2 bases and J gave up 6 bases, with 7 bases separating them. The CDR3 length is 12 residues. For the CDR3, the DNA is TGTGCCAGCAGTTACGAGGAGGATGGCTACACCTTC. Its translation: CASSYEEDGYTF.

The chain combines TRBV4-2 with TRBJ1-6, with TRBD1 identical over 8 bases. V lost 2 bases to trimming and J lost 7 bases; unmatched junction nucleotides: 7. The CDR3 is 16 amino acids. Germline CDR1 reads LGHNA; CDR2 reads YNFKEQ. CDR3 DNA sequence: TGTGCCAGCAGCCAAAACAACAGGGGGATCAATTCACCCCTCCACTTT. Translation gives CASSQNNRGINSPLHF.

This clone was counted a few times. This chain connects TRBV5-5 to TRBJ1-2; D not resolved. V was clipped by 0 bases and J by 2 bases, with 11 bases between them. Germline loops: CDR1 SGHKS, CDR2 YYEKEE (reference sequence). The CDR3 runs to 15 residues. The CDR3 coding sequence is TGTGCCAGCAGCTTGGCCATCGGTCAAAACTATGGCTACACCTTC. Its translation is CASSLAIGQNYGYTF.

This clone was observed once. CDR3 DNA: TGTGCCATAAAATCTTCGGGGAACTCAGAAGCTTTCTTT. Translated, it gives CAIKSSGNSEAFF. V and J are TRBV27 and TRBJ1-1, with D uncertain. CDR1 is MNHEY, CDR2 SMNVEV, per germline (reference sequence). CDR3 length equals 13 residues. Trimming cost V 10 bases and J 8 bases, with 20 bases left between them.

This clone was detected once. The chain employs TRBV11-3 and TRBJ1-5; unclear D gene. CDR1 and CDR2 from the germline V gene are SGHNT and YENEEA. There are 16 residues in the CDR3. V was cut by 4 bases and J by 0 bases, with 13 bases left in between. The DNA of the CDR3 is TGTGCCAGCAGCTACCCGGGTCGGATTAGCAATCAGCCCCAGCATTTT. Translated, it gives CASSYPGRISNQPQHF.